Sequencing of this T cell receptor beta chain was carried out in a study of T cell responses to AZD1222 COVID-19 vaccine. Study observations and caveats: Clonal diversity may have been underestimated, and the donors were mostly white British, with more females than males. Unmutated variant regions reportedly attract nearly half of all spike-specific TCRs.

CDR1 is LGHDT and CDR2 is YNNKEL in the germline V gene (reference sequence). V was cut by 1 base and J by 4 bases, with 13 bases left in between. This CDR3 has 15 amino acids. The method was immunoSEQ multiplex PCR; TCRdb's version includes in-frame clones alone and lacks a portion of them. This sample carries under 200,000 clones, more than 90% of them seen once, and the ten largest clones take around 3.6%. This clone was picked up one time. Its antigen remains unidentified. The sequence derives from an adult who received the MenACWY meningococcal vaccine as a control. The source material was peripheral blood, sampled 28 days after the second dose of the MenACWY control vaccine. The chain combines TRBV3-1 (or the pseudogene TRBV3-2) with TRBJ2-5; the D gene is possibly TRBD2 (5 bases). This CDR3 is CASSQVGGLRETQYF. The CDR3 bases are TGTGCCAGCAGCCAAGTAGGTGGACTTCGAGAGACCCAGTACTTC.